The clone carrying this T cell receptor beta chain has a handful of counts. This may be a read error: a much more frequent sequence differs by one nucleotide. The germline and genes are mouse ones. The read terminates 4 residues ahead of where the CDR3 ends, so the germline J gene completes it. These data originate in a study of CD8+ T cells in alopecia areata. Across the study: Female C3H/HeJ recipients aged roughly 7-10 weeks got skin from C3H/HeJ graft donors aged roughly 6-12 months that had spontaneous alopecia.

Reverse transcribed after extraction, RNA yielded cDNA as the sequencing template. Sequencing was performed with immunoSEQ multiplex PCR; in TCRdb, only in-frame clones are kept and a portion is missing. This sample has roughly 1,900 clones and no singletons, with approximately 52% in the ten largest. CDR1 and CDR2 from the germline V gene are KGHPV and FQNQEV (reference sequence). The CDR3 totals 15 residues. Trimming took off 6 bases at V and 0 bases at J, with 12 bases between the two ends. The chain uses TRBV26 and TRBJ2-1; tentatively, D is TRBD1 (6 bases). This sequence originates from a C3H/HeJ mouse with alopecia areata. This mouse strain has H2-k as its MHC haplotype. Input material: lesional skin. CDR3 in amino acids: CASSRPRGNYAEQFF. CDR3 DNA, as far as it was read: TGTGCCAGCAGCAGGCCCAGGGGTAACTATGCT.